This T cell receptor beta chain emerged from a study of vaccination effects on CD4 cells after COVID-19 (dated by TCRdb to the early 2020s). With regard to the full study: Post-vaccine samples across the study were collected a median of 72 days after the second dose, with a range of 14 to 241. The study compared SARS-CoV-2 spike-specific CD4+ TCR repertoires before and after mRNA vaccination in COVID-19 convalescent patients and infection-naive vaccine recipients. Cultures from other donors in the study were sequenced with the Oncomine TCR Beta short-read assay on an Illumina iSeq 100. A total of more than 8 COVID-19 convalescent patients and several SARS-CoV-2-naive healthy vaccine recipients were included in the full study. Beyond this particular receptor, the publication reports: Limitations of the study were the small number of convalescent patients and the absence of early post-infection timepoints. Marked clonal contraction was observed in both infection-induced and vaccine-induced clones at late post-vaccination timepoints, consistent with waning T cell responses. Among healthy vaccine recipients, nearly all vaccine-induced clones were SARS-CoV-2 mono-reactive, and just 1 of 255 was cross-reactive with common cold coronaviruses.

The library was prepared using the immunoSEQ multiplex PCR assay. TCR beta CDR3 sequencing was performed on DNA from the cultured, isolated CD4+ T cells. On the authors' methods: Non-productive TCR sequences were removed and reads were trimmed to the CDR3 region, keeping CDR3s of at least 7 amino acids. Antigen-specific clonotypes were identified using the MANAFEST web app by comparison of expansion in peptide wells against reference cultures. To be called positive, a clone needed expansion at FDR<0.05 compared with the reference and with all other wells, an odds ratio greater than 5, and a frequency greater than 0.1% in two replicate wells. A clonotype was defined as cross-reactive if the clonotype was significantly expanded both in SARS-CoV-2 spike wells and in at least one common cold coronavirus spike condition. Using the stringdist R package, CDR3 similarity was measured by Levenshtein distance, and unrooted trees were constructed with ape in R 3.6.1. Held by TCRdb, this immuneACCESS table contains in-frame sequences only and omits some clones. Under half of the omission traces to an unresolved V gene where checked; the cause of the rest is unknown. V, J and clone size reflect that table, while D and trimming were determined from the DNA. Present in this sample are 60,000 to 90,000 clones, 80% to 85% of which were seen just once. The ten most abundant clones make up approximately 1.2% of the sample.

About this clone: Which antigen it targets is not known. Per-nucleotide qualities are absent, and no much larger clonotype sits a single base away.

In the ViraFEST assay, PBMC were stimulated with viral peptide pools, and TCR sequencing was then used to find antigen-specific CD4+ T cell clonotypes based on their expansion. After approximately 11 days of culture, CD4+ T cells were isolated with the EasySep CD4+ T cell isolation kit. Two doses of either the BNT162b2 or the mRNA-1273 mRNA SARS-CoV-2 vaccine were administered to participants. Healthy vaccine recipients had no prior SARS-CoV-2 infection, confirmed by negative nucleocapsid antibodies before and after vaccination. About 2.1 million PBMC per well were cultured in IMDM with about 5.1% human AB serum, roughly 10 IU/ml IL-2 and gentamicin, plus 10 ug/ml peptides. Half of the culture medium was replaced with fresh IL-2-containing medium on days 3 and 7. Unless otherwise noted, each peptide stimulation condition was cultured in triplicate wells. Using Ficoll-Paque Plus gradient centrifugation, PBMC were separated from whole blood and then either used fresh or cryopreserved at -140C. The overlapping peptide pools covered the spike proteins of SARS-CoV-2 and of the common cold coronaviruses HCoV-NL63, HCoV-OC43 and HCoV-229E. The QIAamp micro DNA kit was used to extract genomic DNA from the cultured CD4+ T cells.

The source was CD4+ T cells from PBMCs cultured with HCoV-229E spike peptides, collected after COVID-19 vaccination. Sample cell subset or site, as interpreted from the label and publication: HCoV-229E spike overlapping peptide pool stimulation. The clonotype was recovered from a human donor who received a COVID-19 vaccine.

The DNA is TGTGCCAGCAGCCGAATGTACAGCCAAGAGACCCAGTACTTC. The translation is CASSRMYSQETQYF. The chain joins TRBV7-9 to TRBJ2-5; the D gene identity is not certain. V sheds 5 bases and J sheds 1 base, leaving 11 bases between their ends. The CDR3 measures 14 amino acids from cysteine to phenylalanine. Here the CDR3 DNA is all that survives: 42 bases in frame from base 1. Sequences SEHNR (CDR1) and FQNEAQ (CDR2) are obtained from the germline V gene (reference sequence).